Listed below are T cell receptor beta chains from one sample, sequenced in a study of response to subunit inactivated influenza vaccine. TCRdb ran MiXCR on the RT-PCR reads and lists one entry per CDR3 protein. The table shows 590,000 or so distinct CDR3 sequences, with about 15% occurring only once. Source: PBMCs from blood, taken around 14 days before vaccination. These receptors were obtained from a man aged 50 to 59 who received an inactivated influenza vaccine. The CDR3 runs from the conserved cysteine through the conserved F or W. The D gene is left open where the match is weak. The size field is filled for only some rows; it gives once, few, many or a size class.

>many|TRBV20-1|TRBJ2-5|.
CSARAGQGKETQYF
TGCAGTGCTAGAGCAGGGCAGGGTAAAGAGACCCAGTACTTC
>.|TRBV7-9|TRBJ2-2|.
CASSHTYPGELFF
TGTGCCAGCAGCCACACCTACCCCGGGGAGCTGTTTTTT
>many|TRBV28|TRBJ1-1|.
CASSLRTAGANTEAFF
TGTGCCAGCAGTTTACGGACGGCGGGGGCAAACACTGAAGCTTTCTTT
>few|TRBV7-9|TRBJ1-1|.
CASSFGGNRNTEAFF
TGTGCCAGCAGCTTCGGTGGGAACAGGAACACTGAAGCTTTCTTT
>.|TRBV25-1|TRBJ2-5|TRBD2
CASGLGLAEQETQYF
TGTGCCAGCGGACTCGGACTAGCGGAGCAAGAGACCCAGTACTTC
>.|TRBV30|TRBJ2-7|.
CAWSVGDSYEQYF
TGTGCCTGGAGTGTGGGAGACTCCTACGAGCAGTACTTC
>.|TRBV29-1|TRBJ1-3|.
CSVDRHLSGNTIYF
TGCAGCGTTGATCGGCACCTCTCTGGAAACACCATATATTTT
>.|TRBV6-5|TRBJ2-7|.
CASSYPGDLGYEQYF
TGTGCCAGCAGCTACCCGGGGGACTTGGGATACGAGCAGTACTTC
>few|TRBV3-1|TRBJ2-5|.
CASGGLAGETQYF
TGTGCCAGCGGGGGATTGGCGGGAGAGACCCAGTACTTC
>.|TRBV7-9|TRBJ2-1|TRBD2
CASRPGTSNEQFF
TGTGCCAGCAGACCCGGGACTAGCAATGAGCAGTTCTTC
>few|TRBV6-1|TRBJ1-6|TRBD1
CASSDRDRRHWNSPLHF
TGTGCCAGCAGTGATAGGGACAGGCGTCATTGGAATTCACCCCTCCACTTT
>many|TRBV15|TRBJ2-2|.
CATSRGGFGTGELFF
TGTGCCACCAGCAGAGGGGGGTTTGGCACCGGGGAGCTGTTTTTT
>.|TRBV3-1|TRBJ2-7|.
CASSQDSGYSYEQYF
TGTGCCAGCAGCCAAGATAGCGGATACTCCTACGAGCAGTACTTC
>.|TRBV20-1|TRBJ2-7|.
CSANPPHETYEQYF
TGCAGTGCCAATCCCCCGCACGAAACCTACGAGCAGTACTTC
>.|TRBV4-2|TRBJ2-7|.
CASSQVSPHEQYF
TGTGCCAGCAGCCAAGTGTCCCCCCACGAGCAGTACTTC
>many|TRBV29-1|TRBJ1-4|TRBD1
CSVGSTGRIEKLFF
TGCAGCGTTGGGTCGACAGGGAGGATTGAAAAACTGTTTTTT
>.|TRBV29-1|TRBJ2-7|TRBD1
CSVEGGEGTGIYEQYF
TGCAGCGTTGAAGGGGGCGAAGGGACAGGTATTTACGAGCAGTACTTC
>few|TRBV24-1|TRBJ2-5|TRBD1
CATRDGQGQYF
TGTGCCACCAGAGACGGACAGGGGCAGTACTTC
>.|TRBV11-1|TRBJ2-1|TRBD2
CASSLSGGVGNEQFF
TGTGCCAGCAGCCTTAGCGGGGGTGTAGGCAATGAGCAGTTCTTC
>.|TRBV2|TRBJ1-1|.
CAIPGMGIEAFF
TGTGCCATCCCGGGCATGGGTATAGAAGCTTTCTTT
>.|TRBV28|TRBJ2-2|TRBD1
CASSLFQGVAGELFF
TGTGCCAGCAGTTTATTCCAGGGGGTAGCCGGGGAGCTGTTTTTT
>.|TRBV5-1|TRBJ2-3|TRBD2
CASSLAVLAGVTDTQYF
TGCGCCAGCAGCTTGGCCGTTCTGGCGGGGGTCACAGATACGCAGTATTTT
>many|TRBV2|TRBJ2-2|TRBD1
CASKGQGDTGELFF
TGTGCCAGCAAAGGACAGGGGGACACCGGGGAGCTGTTTTTT
>few|TRBV12-3/TRBV12-4|TRBJ1-2|.
CASSFTGYGYTF
TGTGCCAGCAGTTTTACTGGCTATGGCTACACCTTC
>many|TRBV12-3/TRBV12-4|TRBJ1-5|.
CASNLGLEQPQHF
TGTGCCAGCAACCTGGGGCTGGAGCAGCCCCAGCATTTT
>many|TRBV2|TRBJ2-3|TRBD1
CASIIGGLSDTQYF
TGTGCCAGCATCATAGGGGGCTTATCAGATACGCAGTATTTT
>many|TRBV10-3|TRBJ2-3|.
CAISERGTDTQYF
TGTGCCATCAGTGAGCGGGGCACAGATACGCAGTATTTT
>many|TRBV7-2|TRBJ2-7|.
CASSYRERYEQYF
TGTGCCAGCAGCTACCGGGAGAGGTACGAGCAGTACTTC
>.|TRBV15|TRBJ2-7|.
CATSRGFLGVFYEQYF
TGTGCCACCAGCAGAGGGTTCTTAGGGGTTTTTTACGAGCAGTACTTC
>few|TRBV29-1|TRBJ2-7|.
CSVEESRLGQYF
TGCAGCGTTGAAGAGTCACGGCTGGGGCAGTACTTC
>few|TRBV6-1|TRBJ2-3|TRBD2
CATALGSGSADTQYF
TGTGCCACCGCTCTCGGTAGCGGGAGTGCAGATACGCAGTATTTT
>.|TRBV5-1|TRBJ2-7|.
CASNSSPGETEQYF
TGCGCCAGCAATTCTTCTCCAGGGGAGACCGAGCAGTACTTC
>few|TRBV10-3|TRBJ2-7|.
CAIGGRDEQYF
TGTGCCATCGGGGGCAGGGACGAGCAGTACTTC
>.|TRBV7-9|TRBJ2-1|.
CASSLVGSDNEQFF
TGTGCCAGCAGCTTAGTGGGGTCAGATAATGAGCAGTTCTTC
>.|TRBV15|TRBJ2-5|.
CATSRDGNQETQYF
TGTGCCACCAGCAGAGACGGGAACCAAGAGACCCAGTACTTC
>.|TRBV12-3/TRBV12-4|TRBJ1-3|.
CASSSARRGGNTIYF
TGTGCCAGCAGTTCCGCCCGTAGAGGTGGAAACACCATATATTTT
>few|TRBV5-6|TRBJ2-3|.
CASTPGPVTDTQYF
TGTGCCAGCACCCCAGGGCCCGTGACGGATACGCAGTATTTT
>few|TRBV7-9|TRBJ1-4|.
CASSGEKLFF
TGTGCCAGCAGCGGTGAAAAACTGTTTTTT
>few|TRBV15|TRBJ2-1|TRBD2
CATSSRLAGGNEQFF
TGTGCCACCAGCAGTCGACTAGCGGGGGGCAATGAGCAGTTCTTC
>few|TRBV7-6|TRBJ1-4|TRBD1
CASSSPKRPRDSGTNEKLFF
TGTGCCAGCAGCTCCCCAAAACGACCCCGGGACAGTGGGACTAATGAAAAACTGTTTTTT
>.|TRBV12-3/TRBV12-4|TRBJ2-2|.
CASTPTRNTGELFF
TGTGCCAGCACCCCGACTAGGAACACCGGGGAGCTGTTTTTT
>.|TRBV9|TRBJ2-3|.
CASSSGTLDTQYF
TGTGCCAGCAGCTCTGGGACGCTAGATACGCAGTATTTT
>few|TRBV15|TRBJ2-2|.
CATSRSYLAINTGELFF
TGTGCCACCAGCAGATCCTATCTAGCGATCAACACCGGGGAGCTGTTTTTT
>.|TRBV10-3|TRBJ1-5|.
CAISESPLSNQPQHF
TGTGCCATCAGTGAGTCGCCCCTTAGCAATCAGCCCCAGCATTTT
>few|TRBV2|TRBJ2-7|TRBD2
CASSEPSGGLNTYEQYF
TGTGCCAGCAGTGAGCCTAGCGGGGGTCTAAATACCTACGAGCAGTACTTC
>.|TRBV20-1|TRBJ2-1|TRBD2
CSGTTGGRSYNEQFF
TGCAGTGGCACCACGGGGGGACGCTCCTACAATGAGCAGTTCTTC
>few|TRBV14|TRBJ2-2|.
CASSRPTLGTGELFF
TGTGCCAGCAGCCGGCCCACCTTAGGCACCGGGGAGCTGTTTTTT
>few|TRBV5-6|TRBJ2-7|.
CASGVDEQYF
TGTGCCAGCGGGGTAGACGAGCAGTACTTC
>.|TRBV10-3|TRBJ1-3|TRBD1
CAISETTGKGTGGNTIYF
TGTGCCATCAGTGAGACGACAGGGAAGGGGACGGGAGGAAACACCATATATTTT
>.|TRBV20-1|TRBJ2-1|.
CSARRVSWNEQFF
TGCAGTGCTAGAAGAGTTAGCTGGAATGAGCAGTTCTTC
>few|TRBV12-3/TRBV12-4|TRBJ2-2|.
CASSYGSPTGELFF
TGTGCCAGCAGTTACGGTTCTCCCACCGGGGAGCTGTTTTTT
>few|TRBV4-2|TRBJ1-5|TRBD1
CASSQEEDRGNQPQHF
TGTGCCAGCAGCCAAGAGGAGGACAGGGGGAACCAGCCCCAGCATTTT